The 4 T cell receptor beta chains below come from one sample, sequenced in a study of shared clonotypes between healthy human individuals. This table comes from immunoSEQ multiplex PCR, and its TCRdb copy is limited to in-frame clones, with some not included. Of about 490,000 clones in the sample, 60% to 85% were seen once. The specimen was PBMCs. These receptors all stem from a woman aged 40 to 50 in good health. Some clones in this sample may be carry-over from other donors' samples.

This clone was counted many times. The J gene is TRBJ2-7, the V gene TRBV7-9; 15 bases fit TRBD2. The CDR3 length is 16 residues. The germline gives CDR1 SEHNR, CDR2 FQNEAQ (reference sequence). The J segment lost 1 base and the V segment lost 3 bases, leaving 1 base of the junction unmatched. In nucleotides, the CDR3 is TGTGCCAGCAGCTTCGGACTAGCGGGAGGGTCCTACGAGCAGTACTTC. Its protein product is CASSFGLAGGSYEQYF.

The rearrangement uses TRBV5-1 and TRBJ1-3; the D gene is possibly TRBD1 (5 bases). This CDR3 contains 14 residues. Trimming took off 3 bases at V and 3 bases at J, with 10 bases between the two ends. From germline, CDR1 is SGHRS and CDR2 YFSETQ. The CDR3 loop reads CASSYDSSGNTIYF. The DNA of the CDR3 is TGCGCCAGCAGCTATGACAGTAGTGGAAACACCATATATTTT.

The chain combines TRBV2 with TRBJ1-1; 9 bases agree with TRBD1. The V gene's germline CDR1 is SNHLY and CDR2 FYNNEI. The length of the CDR3 is 19 residues. V was pared by 7 bases and J by 4 bases, with 22 bases of the junction left unmatched. CDR3 coding DNA: TGTGCCAGCACCTTTCTTCCTCACCTACAGGGGGCTTTTGGCACTGAAGCTTTCTTT. Translating gives CASTFLPHLQGAFGTEAFF.

Comment on this clone: Other nucleotide sequences in the sample specify the same CDR3. V usage is TRBV28 and J usage is TRBJ1-2; D possibly corresponds to TRBD1 (5 bases). There are 13 residues in the CDR3. With 2 bases removed from V and 4 bases from J, the gap between germline ends came to 8 bases. In germline, CDR1 is MDHEN, CDR2 SYDVKM. The CDR3 DNA reads TGTGCCAGCAGTTTACAGGGAGGCTATGGCTACACCTTC. It yields the protein CASSLQGGYGYTF.